The 7 T cell receptor beta chains below come from one sample, sequenced in a study of blood T cells in healthy people across ages. It was with a sample-barcoded 5' primer and a J-beta primer mix that a second PCR of roughly 7 to 12 cycles was run. TCRdb re-analysed the 5' RACE reads in MiXCR, keeping a single row per CDR3 protein. The sample consists of fewer than 950,000 distinct CDR3 sequences, roughly 53% of them appearing once. The source material was blood. The receptors here all came from an elderly man in good health.

This clonotype turned up a few times. This sequence joins TRBV20-1 and TRBJ2-5; TRBD2 agrees at 9 bases. Unmatched junction bases numbered 8, after V lost 5 bases and J lost 4 bases. Germline-derived CDR1 and CDR2 are DFQATT and SNEGSKA (reference sequence). There are 14 residues in the CDR3. The CDR3 reads CSAETAGGPETQYF. The CDR3 DNA reads TGCAGTGCTGAAACCGCGGGAGGGCCAGAGACCCAGTACTTC.

The V call is TRBV7-9, the J call TRBJ2-3; D is ambiguous. Germline lookup yields CDR1 SEHNR and CDR2 FQNEAQ (reference sequence). Trimming took off 3 bases at V and 4 bases at J, with 5 bases between the two ends. The CDR3 extends over 12 amino acids. The CDR3 DNA reads TGTGCCAGCAGCTTCCAGCCAGATACGCAGTATTTT. It encodes CASSFQPDTQYF.

The J gene is TRBJ2-1, the V gene TRBV6-1; possible D gene TRBD2, 6 bases. Germline values: CDR1 MNHNS, CDR2 SASEGT. Trimming removed 8 bases at V and 5 bases at J, with 19 bases between. This CDR3 has 15 residues. Here the CDR3 reads CASHAAGLGNNEQFF. In nucleotides, the CDR3 is TGTGCCAGCCATGCCGCGGGACTGGGTAACAATGAGCAGTTCTTC.

This sequence joins TRBV29-1 and TRBJ1-2, with 10 bases fitting TRBD1. The length of the CDR3 is 15 residues. Germline CDR1 is SQVTM and CDR2 is ANQGSEA. V trimming: 5 bases; J trimming: 4 bases; junction bases outside the gene matches: 10. The CDR3 sequence is CSVNDWTGGGYGYTF. In nucleotides, the CDR3 is TGCAGCGTTAATGACTGGACAGGGGGTGGCTATGGCTACACCTTC. Full variable domain (remainder filled in from reference TRBV29-1 and TRBJ1-2): SAVISQKPSRDICQRGTSLTIQCQVDSQVTMMFWYRQQPGQSLTLIATANQGSEATYESGFVIDKFPISRPNLTFSTLTVSNMSPEDSSIYLCSVNDWTGGGYGYTFGSGTRLTVV.

There are a few counts of this clonotype. This sequence joins TRBV5-1 and TRBJ2-3, with D perhaps matching TRBD2 (5 bases). V lost 0 bases to trimming and J lost 14 bases, with 16 bases between them. Germline V CDR1 and CDR2: SGHRS, YFSETQ. This CDR3 has 13 amino acids. The CDR3: CASSLDSSGYAYF. The CDR3 DNA sequence: TGCGCCAGCAGCTTGGACTCCTCGGGATACGCGTATTTT.

This clonotype has just a few counts. V is TRBV7-2 and J is TRBJ2-3; 11 nucleotides match TRBD1. The CDR3 is made up of 16 amino acids. CDR1 is SGHTA, CDR2 FQGNSA, per germline. Trimming took 2 bases from V and 5 from J; bases not matched to a gene: 6. The CDR3 DNA sequence: TGTGCCAGCAGCTTAATCGGACAGGGGGCCATAGATACGCAGTATTTT. This encodes CASSLIGQGAIDTQYF.

This clonotype was recorded only once. The gene calls are TRBV2 and TRBJ2-2; 9 bases line up with TRBD2. Germline trimming cut 8 bases from V and 1 base from J; bases unmatched to any gene: 5. In germline, CDR1 is SNHLY, CDR2 FYNNEI. The CDR3 consists of 15 residues. The CDR3 region is CASGGLARNTGELFF. The CDR3 coding sequence is TGTGCCAGCGGAGGACTAGCGCGGAACACCGGGGAGCTGTTTTTT. The full variable domain, with the rest looked up from reference TRBV2 and TRBJ2-2, is EPEVTQTPSHQVTQMGQEVILRCVPISNHLYFYWYRQILGQKVEFLVSFYNNEISEKSEIFDDQFSVERPDGSNFTLKIRSTKLEDSAMYFCASGGLARNTGELFFGEGSRLTVL.